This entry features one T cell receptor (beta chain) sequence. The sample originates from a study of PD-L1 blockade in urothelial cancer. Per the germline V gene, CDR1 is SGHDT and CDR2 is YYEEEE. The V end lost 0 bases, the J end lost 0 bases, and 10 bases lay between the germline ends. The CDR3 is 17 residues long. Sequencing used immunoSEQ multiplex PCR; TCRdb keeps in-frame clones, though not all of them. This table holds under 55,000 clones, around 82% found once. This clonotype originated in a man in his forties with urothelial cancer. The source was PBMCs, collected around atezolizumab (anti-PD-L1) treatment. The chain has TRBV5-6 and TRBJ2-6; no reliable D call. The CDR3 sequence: CASSLGPQLSGANVLTF. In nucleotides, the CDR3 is TGTGCCAGCAGCTTGGGGCCACAGCTCTCTGGGGCCAACGTCCTGACTTTC.